One sample yielded the 17 T cell receptor beta chains listed below, sequenced in a study of regulatory T cells in long-lasting Graves disease. Indicated time point: newly diagnosed GD, antithyroid drugs for less than 3 months. RNA extracted from PBMCs served as the sequencing template. Construction of TCR beta libraries relied on iRepertoire HTBI primers and on Arm-PCR targeting CDR3 regions. Via MiXCR, TCRdb re-called the multiplex PCR reads, giving one row per CDR3 protein. The sample consists of some 320,000 distinct CDR3 sequences, 18% of them appearing once. Sequenced material: peripheral blood mononuclear cells (PBMCs), taken at new diagnosis, from a patient treated with antithyroid drugs. These receptors came from a female donor with Graves disease.

This clonotype has ten or more counts. A much bigger clone sits one base away, suggesting this may be a read error. The gene calls are TRBV11-2 and TRBJ2-2; D is perhaps TRBD2 (5 bases). Germline assignment: CDR1 SGHAT and CDR2 FQNNGV. The CDR3 loop spans 12 amino acids. The DNA for the CDR3 is TGTGCCAGCAGCTTAGTCACCGGGGAGCTGGTTTTT. This sequence encodes CASSLVTGELVF.

In its sample, this clonotype was seen a few times. This sequence may be a read error, since a much larger clone differs from it by one base. The chain employs TRBV27 and TRBJ2-1; D is unresolved. The CDR3 is made up of 15 amino acids. Germline V gives CDR1 MNHEY, CDR2 SMNVEV (reference sequence). The CDR3: CASSFRKSSYNERFF. Written as DNA, the CDR3 is TGTGCCAGCAGTTTCAGGAAAAGCTCCTACAATGAGCGGTTCTTC.

The chain couples TRBV15 to TRBJ1-4; 7 bases line up with TRBD1. Germline V gene lookup returns CDR1 LNHNV and CDR2 YYDKDF (reference sequence). Trimming took 8 bases from V and 6 from J; bases not matched to a gene: 12. CDR3 length: 15 amino acids. The CDR3 protein is CATSRRQGVDEKLFF. The CDR3 nucleotides read TGTGCCACCTCTAGGCGGCAGGGGGTAGATGAAAAACTGTTTTTT.

A single count supports this clonotype. The gene calls are TRBV4-2 and TRBJ2-2, with 12 bases identical to TRBD2. Germline CDR1 LGHNA, CDR2 YNFKEQ. The CDR3 totals 16 residues. Trimming cost V 1 base and J 6 bases; bases outside gene matches: 3. CDR3 nucleotides: TGTGCCAGCAGCCAAGGACTAGCGGGGGCCCCCGGGGAGCTGTTTTTT. Protein product: CASSQGLAGAPGELFF.

This clonotype occurred a few times. This rearrangement joins TRBV28 to TRBJ2-7, with 7 bases lining up with TRBD1. Germline values: CDR1 MDHEN, CDR2 SYDVKM. This CDR3 has 13 residues. V gave up 5 bases and J gave up 1 base; unmatched junction bases: 2. The CDR3 nucleotides are TGTGCCAGCAGTGAGGGACAGTCCTACGAGCAGTACTTC. Encoded protein: CASSEGQSYEQYF.

This clonotype was counted ten times or more. The rearrangement uses TRBV7-2 and TRBJ2-7; 7 positions match TRBD2. The CDR3 contains 14 residues. With 1 base clipped from V and 5 bases from J, the junction kept 5 bases outside the gene matches. From germline, CDR1 is SGHTA and CDR2 FQGNSA. The CDR3 nucleotides are TGTGCCAGCAGCTTAGGGCGGGAGTGGAACGAGCAGTACTTC. This codes for CASSLGREWNEQYF.

This clonotype was seen many times. The chain links TRBV12-3 or TRBV12-4 to TRBJ2-2; either TRBD1 or TRBD2 may supply D (5 bases each). V lost 5 bases to trimming and J lost 6 bases, with 19 bases between them. CDR3 size: 16 residues. The CDR3 DNA reads TGTGCCAGCAGTCCTCCCCGGGACGGAAAGGCCGGGGAGCTGTTTTTT. Translating gives CASSPPRDGKAGELFF.

Remarks on this clonotype: This may stem from a read error, because a much larger clone lies one nucleotide away. The chain is built from TRBV29-1 and TRBJ2-4; TRBD2 matches 10 bases. CDR1 SQVTM and CDR2 ANQGSEA come from the germline V gene. The ends lost 7 bases at V and 3 bases at J; junction bases unmatched: 15. The CDR3 loop spans 17 amino acids. The DNA for the CDR3 is TGCAGCGGTGGTGGGCTAGCGGGAGACAGAGTCAAAAACATTCAGTACTTC. Translation: CSGGGLAGDRVKNIQYF.

Comment on this clonotype: Given a far larger clone just one base away, this is likely a sequencing read error. This chain joins TRBV11-3 and TRBJ2-1; weak D call: TRBD1 (5 bases). The germline CDR1 and CDR2 sequences are SGHNT and YENEEA. The CDR3 covers 14 residues. V gave up 3 bases and J gave up 5 bases, with 11 bases separating them. The CDR3 nucleotides are TGTGCCAGCAGCTTCGGACCGACAGACAATGAGCAGTTCTTC. It specifies CASSFGPTDNEQFF.

The sample holds many counts of this clonotype. The chain recombines TRBV28 with TRBJ2-1, with 8 nucleotides matching TRBD2. The germline V gene has CDR1 MDHEN and CDR2 SYDVKM. This CDR3 spans 13 amino acids. The trim removed 7 bases at V and 5 bases at J, leaving 4 bases unmatched. CDR3 residues: CASTRTSHNEQFF. CDR3 bases: TGTGCCAGCACCCGGACTAGCCACAATGAGCAGTTCTTC.

Ten or more counts support this clonotype. This chain connects TRBV15 to TRBJ2-1; D might be TRBD2 (5 bases). Trimming removed 0 bases at V and 10 bases at J, with 10 bases between. The CDR3 spans 13 residues. The germline V gene encodes CDR1 LNHNV and CDR2 YYDKDF (reference sequence). The CDR3 nucleotides read TGTGCCACCAGCAGAGAGTACCCGGGGGAGCAGTTCTTC. It codes for CATSREYPGEQFF.

The rearrangement links TRBV6-1 to TRBJ2-2; D is undetermined. The germline gives CDR1 MNHNS, CDR2 SASEGT. Trimming left V 10 bases short and J 6 bases short, with 9 bases between. The CDR3 contains 11 residues. CDR3 sequence (DNA): TGTGCCACCGGTAGAGCCGGGGAGCTGTTTTTT. Amino acid sequence: CATGRAGELFF.

Ten or more counts support this clonotype. The rearrangement joins TRBV15 to TRBJ2-3; D gene unclear. This CDR3 has 13 amino acids. Germline assignment: CDR1 LNHNV and CDR2 YYDKDF (reference sequence). The germline V and J ends were trimmed by 1 base and 4 bases, with 6 bases remaining between them. The CDR3 protein is CATSRGSSDTQYF. The CDR3 nucleotides are TGTGCCACCAGCAGAGGTTCGTCAGATACGCAGTATTTT.

This clonotype was recorded at least ten times. The CDR3 DNA reads TGTGCCAGCAGTTACAGGGCGGGAGTGAGCACCGGGGAGCTGTTTTTT. Encoded protein: CASSYRAGVSTGELFF. This rearrangement joins TRBV6-5 to TRBJ2-2, with TRBD2 identical over 7 bases. Germline V gene data show CDR1 as MNHEY and CDR2 as SVGAGI. With 2 bases clipped from V and 4 bases from J, the junction kept 7 bases outside the gene matches. This CDR3 is 16 amino acids long.

In this sample, this clonotype turned up many times. J is TRBJ2-5 and V is TRBV27; possibly TRBD2 for D (6 bases). The V and J ends lost 3 bases and 0 bases respectively, with 8 bases between them. This CDR3 is built from 14 residues. Germline CDR1 reads MNHEY; CDR2 reads SMNVEV (reference sequence). The CDR3 bases are TGTGCCAGCAGTTTCACTAGCTACCAAGAGACCCAGTACTTC. It is translated as CASSFTSYQETQYF.

The chain employs TRBV9 and TRBJ1-1, with D possibly being TRBD1 (6 bases). V lost 1 base to trimming and J lost 5 bases, with 15 bases between them. Germline V gene lookup returns CDR1 SGDLS and CDR2 YYNGEE. The CDR3 loop spans 15 amino acids. The chain's CDR3 is CASSVQGFIGTEAFF. For the CDR3, the DNA is TGTGCCAGCAGCGTACAGGGGTTTATAGGGACTGAAGCTTTCTTT.

This clonotype was picked up a small number of times. A much bigger clone sits one base away, suggesting this may be a read error. V usage is TRBV11-2 and J usage is TRBJ2-5; 8 positions match TRBD2. This CDR3 region has 12 residues. Germline CDR1 SGHAT, CDR2 FQNNGV. Trimming took 5 bases from V and 11 from J; bases not matched to a gene: 7. The CDR3 coding sequence is TGTGCCAGCAGCAGCGACGGGGGGGAGCAGTACTTC. It translates to CASSSDGGEQYF.